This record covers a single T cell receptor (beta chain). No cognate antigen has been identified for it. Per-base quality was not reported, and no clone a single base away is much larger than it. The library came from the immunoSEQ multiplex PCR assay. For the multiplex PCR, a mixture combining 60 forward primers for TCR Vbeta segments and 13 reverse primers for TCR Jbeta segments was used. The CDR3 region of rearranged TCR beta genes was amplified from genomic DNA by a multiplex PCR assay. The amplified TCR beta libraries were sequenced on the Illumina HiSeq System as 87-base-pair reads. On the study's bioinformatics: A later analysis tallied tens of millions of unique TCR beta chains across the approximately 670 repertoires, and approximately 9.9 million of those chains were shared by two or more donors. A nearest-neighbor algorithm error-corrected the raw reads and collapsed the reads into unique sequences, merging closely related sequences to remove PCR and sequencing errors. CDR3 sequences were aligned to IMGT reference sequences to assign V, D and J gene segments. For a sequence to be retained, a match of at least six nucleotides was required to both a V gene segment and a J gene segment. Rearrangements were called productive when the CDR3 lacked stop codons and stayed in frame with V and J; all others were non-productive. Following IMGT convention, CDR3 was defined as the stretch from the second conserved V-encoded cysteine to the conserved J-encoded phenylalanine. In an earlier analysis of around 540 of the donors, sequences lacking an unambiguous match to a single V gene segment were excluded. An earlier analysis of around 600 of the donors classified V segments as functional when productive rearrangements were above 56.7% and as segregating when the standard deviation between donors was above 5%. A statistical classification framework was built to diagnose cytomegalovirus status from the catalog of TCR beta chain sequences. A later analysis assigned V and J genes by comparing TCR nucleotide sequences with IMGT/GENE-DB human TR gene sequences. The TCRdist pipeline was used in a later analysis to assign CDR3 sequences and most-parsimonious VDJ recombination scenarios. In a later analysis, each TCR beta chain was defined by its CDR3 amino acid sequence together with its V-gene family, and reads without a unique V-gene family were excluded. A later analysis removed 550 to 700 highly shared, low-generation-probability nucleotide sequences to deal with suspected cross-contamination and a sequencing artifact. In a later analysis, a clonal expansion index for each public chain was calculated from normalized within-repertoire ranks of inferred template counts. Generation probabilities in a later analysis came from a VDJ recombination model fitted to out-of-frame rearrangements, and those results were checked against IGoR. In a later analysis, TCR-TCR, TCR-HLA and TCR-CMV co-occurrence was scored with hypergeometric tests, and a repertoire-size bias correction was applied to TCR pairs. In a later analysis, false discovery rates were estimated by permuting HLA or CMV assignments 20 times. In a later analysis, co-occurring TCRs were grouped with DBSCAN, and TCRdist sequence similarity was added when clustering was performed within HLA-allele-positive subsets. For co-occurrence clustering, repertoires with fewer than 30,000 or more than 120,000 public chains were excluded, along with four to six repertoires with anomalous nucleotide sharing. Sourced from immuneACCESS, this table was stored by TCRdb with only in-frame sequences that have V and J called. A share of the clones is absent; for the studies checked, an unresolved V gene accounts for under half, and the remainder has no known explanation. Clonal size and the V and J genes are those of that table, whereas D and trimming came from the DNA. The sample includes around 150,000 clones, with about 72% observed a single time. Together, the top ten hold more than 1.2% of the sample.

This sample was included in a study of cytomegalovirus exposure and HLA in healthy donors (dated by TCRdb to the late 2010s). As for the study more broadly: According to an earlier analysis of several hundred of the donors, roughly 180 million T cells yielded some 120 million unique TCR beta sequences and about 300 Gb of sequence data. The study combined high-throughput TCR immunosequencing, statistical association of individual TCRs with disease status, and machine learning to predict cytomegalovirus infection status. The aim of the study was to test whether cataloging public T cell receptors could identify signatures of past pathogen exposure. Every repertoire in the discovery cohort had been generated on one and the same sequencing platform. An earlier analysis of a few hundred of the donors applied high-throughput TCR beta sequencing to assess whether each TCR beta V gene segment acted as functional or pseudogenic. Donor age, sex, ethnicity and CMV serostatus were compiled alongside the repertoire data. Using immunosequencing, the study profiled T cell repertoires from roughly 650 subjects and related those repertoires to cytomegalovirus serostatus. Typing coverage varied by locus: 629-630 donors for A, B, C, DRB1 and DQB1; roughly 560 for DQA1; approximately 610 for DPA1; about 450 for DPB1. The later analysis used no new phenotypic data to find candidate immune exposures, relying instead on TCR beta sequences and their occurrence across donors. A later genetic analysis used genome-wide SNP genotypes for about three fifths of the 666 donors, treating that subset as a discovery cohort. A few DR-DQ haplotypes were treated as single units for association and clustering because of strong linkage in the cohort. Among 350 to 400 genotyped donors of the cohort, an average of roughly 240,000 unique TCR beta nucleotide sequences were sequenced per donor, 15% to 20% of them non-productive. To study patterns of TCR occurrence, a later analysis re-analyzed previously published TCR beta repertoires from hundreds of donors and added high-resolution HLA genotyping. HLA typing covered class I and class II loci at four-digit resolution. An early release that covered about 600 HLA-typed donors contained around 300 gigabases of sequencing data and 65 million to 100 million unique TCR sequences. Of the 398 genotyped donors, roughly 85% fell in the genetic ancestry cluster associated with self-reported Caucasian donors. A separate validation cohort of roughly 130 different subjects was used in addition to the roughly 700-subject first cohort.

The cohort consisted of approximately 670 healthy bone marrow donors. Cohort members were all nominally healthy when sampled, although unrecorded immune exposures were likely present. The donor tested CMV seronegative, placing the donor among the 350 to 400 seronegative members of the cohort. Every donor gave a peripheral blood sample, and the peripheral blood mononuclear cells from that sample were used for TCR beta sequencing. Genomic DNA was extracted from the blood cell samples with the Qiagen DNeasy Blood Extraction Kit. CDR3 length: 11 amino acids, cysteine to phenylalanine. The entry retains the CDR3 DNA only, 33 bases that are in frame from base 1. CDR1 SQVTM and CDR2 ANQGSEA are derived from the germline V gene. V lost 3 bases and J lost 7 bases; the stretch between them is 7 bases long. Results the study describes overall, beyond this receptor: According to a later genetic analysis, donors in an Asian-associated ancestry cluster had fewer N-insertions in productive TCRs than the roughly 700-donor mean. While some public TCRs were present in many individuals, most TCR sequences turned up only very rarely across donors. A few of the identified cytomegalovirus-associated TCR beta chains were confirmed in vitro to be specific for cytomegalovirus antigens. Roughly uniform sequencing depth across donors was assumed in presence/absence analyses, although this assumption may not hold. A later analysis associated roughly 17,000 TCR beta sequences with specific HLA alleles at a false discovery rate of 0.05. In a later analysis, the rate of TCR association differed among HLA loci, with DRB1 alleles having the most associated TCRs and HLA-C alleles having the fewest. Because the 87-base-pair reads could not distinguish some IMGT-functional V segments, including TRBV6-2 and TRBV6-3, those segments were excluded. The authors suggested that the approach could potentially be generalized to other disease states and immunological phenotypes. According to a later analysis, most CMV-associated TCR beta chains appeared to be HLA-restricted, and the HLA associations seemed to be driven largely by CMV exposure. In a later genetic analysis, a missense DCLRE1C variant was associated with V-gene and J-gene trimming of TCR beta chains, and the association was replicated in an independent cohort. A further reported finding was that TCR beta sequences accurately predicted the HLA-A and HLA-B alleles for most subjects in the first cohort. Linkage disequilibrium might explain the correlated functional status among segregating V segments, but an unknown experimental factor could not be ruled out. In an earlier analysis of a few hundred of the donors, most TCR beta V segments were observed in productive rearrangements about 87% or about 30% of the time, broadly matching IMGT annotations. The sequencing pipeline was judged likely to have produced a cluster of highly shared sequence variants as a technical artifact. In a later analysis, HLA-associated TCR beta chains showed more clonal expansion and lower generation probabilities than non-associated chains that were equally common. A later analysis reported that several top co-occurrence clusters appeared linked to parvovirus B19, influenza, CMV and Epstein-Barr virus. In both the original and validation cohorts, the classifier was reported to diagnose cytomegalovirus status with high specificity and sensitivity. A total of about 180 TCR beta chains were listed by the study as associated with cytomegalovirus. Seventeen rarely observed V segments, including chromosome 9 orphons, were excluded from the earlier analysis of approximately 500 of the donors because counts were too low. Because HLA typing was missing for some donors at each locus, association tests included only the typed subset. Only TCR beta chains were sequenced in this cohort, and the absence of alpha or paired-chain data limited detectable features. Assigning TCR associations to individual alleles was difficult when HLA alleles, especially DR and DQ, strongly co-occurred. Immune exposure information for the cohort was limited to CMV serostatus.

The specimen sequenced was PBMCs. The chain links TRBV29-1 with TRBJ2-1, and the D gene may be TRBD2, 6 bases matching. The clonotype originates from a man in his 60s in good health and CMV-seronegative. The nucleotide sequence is TGCAGCGTTGACGGGGGTAATGAGCAGTTCTTC. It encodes CSVDGGNEQFF.